This TCR beta chain was found in a study of CD8 T cells in Susac syndrome. V was shortened by 7 bases and J by 6 bases, with 16 bases between the two germline ends. The CDR3 has 13 amino acids. The authors carried out high-throughput sequencing of TCR beta. They applied it to CD8+ and CD4+ T cells obtained from blood. While serving as controls, healthy donors were matched for age and sex. This clonotype was detected a few times. About 0.5 to 1 ug RNA was reverse transcribed with random hexamers. The authors amplified TCR beta CDR3 across 54 Vbeta and 13 Jbeta using immunoSEQ multiplex PCR. Each CDR3 protein is one row after TCRdb ran MiXCR on the immunoSEQ multiplex PCR reads. The data contain 130,000 to 150,000 distinct CDR3 sequences, approximately 94% of them seen just once; the ten biggest clones take up 0.084%.

The receptor was isolated from a human donor in good health. The sample comprised CD4+ T cells from PBMCs. The gene calls are TRBV12-3 or TRBV12-4 and TRBJ2-7; no clear D gene. The CDR3 DNA is TGTGCCAGCAAAGCTCCGCCGGGCTCCGAGCAGTACTTC. This sequence encodes CASKAPPGSEQYF.